The source of this T cell receptor beta chain is a study of cytomegalovirus exposure and HLA in healthy donors (dated by TCRdb to the late 2010s). Context from the whole study: In an earlier analysis of approximately 640 of the donors, 276 Gb of sequence data and 117 million unique TCR beta sequences from 150 million to 200 million T cells were reported. The study combined high-throughput TCR immunosequencing, statistical association of individual TCRs with disease status, and machine learning to predict cytomegalovirus infection status. To decide whether each TCR beta V gene segment behaved as functional or pseudogenic, an earlier analysis of some 580 of the donors relied on high-throughput TCR beta sequencing. Class I and class II HLA loci were covered by the typing at four-digit resolution. Roughly 5 DR-DQ haplotypes were handled as single units for association and clustering, since linkage in the cohort was strong. A later genetic analysis took genome-wide SNP genotypes for about three fifths of the 666 donors and used that subset as a discovery cohort. Of the approximately 370 genotyped donors, approximately 81% were placed in the genetic ancestry cluster associated with self-reported Caucasian donors. In addition to the first cohort of 666 subjects, a separate validation cohort of approximately 120 different subjects was used. The study aimed to test whether signatures of past pathogen exposure could be identified by cataloging public T cell receptors. Typing coverage varied by locus: about 629-640 donors for A, B, C, DRB1 and DQB1; under 550 for DQA1; 600 to 610 for DPA1; around 450 for DPB1. The T cell repertoires of around 730 subjects were profiled by immunosequencing and related to cytomegalovirus serostatus. Every repertoire in the discovery cohort had been generated on one and the same sequencing platform. A later analysis re-examined previously published TCR beta repertoires from roughly 650 donors and added high-resolution HLA genotyping to investigate patterns of TCR occurrence. Donor age, sex, ethnicity and CMV serostatus were compiled alongside the repertoire data. In the later analysis, no new phenotypic data were used to find candidate immune exposures; instead, reliance was placed on TCR beta sequences and their occurrence across donors. Across some 400 genotyped donors of the cohort, an average of roughly 230,000 unique TCR beta nucleotide sequences per donor were sequenced, and around 19% of those sequences were non-productive. An early release that covered roughly 600 HLA-typed donors contained around 300 gigabases of sequencing data and tens of millions of unique TCR sequences. Findings and caveats that apply to the study as a whole: Because counts were too low, more than 15 rarely observed V segments, including chromosome 9 orphons, were left out of the earlier analysis of roughly 600 of the donors. When HLA alleles, especially DR and DQ, strongly co-occurred, TCR associations were difficult to assign to individual alleles. Correlated functional status among segregating V segments might be attributable to linkage disequilibrium, but an unknown experimental factor could not be ruled out. Because HLA typing was missing for some donors at each locus, association tests included only the typed subset. In an earlier analysis of roughly 560 of the donors, most TCR beta V segments were observed in productive rearrangements about 87% or about 30% of the time, broadly matching IMGT annotations. In vitro tests confirmed that three of the cytomegalovirus-associated TCR beta chains recognize cytomegalovirus antigens. According to the authors, the approach could potentially be generalized to other disease states and immunological phenotypes. A further reported finding was that TCR beta sequences accurately predicted the HLA-A and HLA-B alleles for most subjects in the first cohort. The study gave a list of around 170 TCR beta chains associated with cytomegalovirus. Some IMGT-functional V segments, including TRBV6-2 and TRBV6-3, could not be distinguished by the 87-base-pair reads and were therefore excluded. Sequencing depth was assumed to be roughly uniform across donors in the presence/absence analyses, though that assumption may not hold. In a later analysis, HLA-associated TCR beta chains showed more clonal expansion and lower generation probabilities than non-associated chains that were equally common. A group of highly shared sequence variants was considered likely to be a technical artifact of the sequencing pipeline. A later analysis associated 17,000 or so TCR beta sequences with specific HLA alleles at a false discovery rate of 0.05. Compared with the approximately 670-donor mean, donors in an Asian-associated ancestry cluster had fewer N-insertions in productive TCRs, according to a later genetic analysis. A later analysis reported that several top co-occurrence clusters appeared linked to parvovirus B19, influenza, CMV and Epstein-Barr virus. According to a later analysis, most CMV-associated TCR beta chains appeared to be HLA-restricted, and the HLA associations seemed to be driven largely by CMV exposure. According to a later analysis, TCR association rates differed among HLA loci, with DRB1 alleles showing the most associated TCRs and HLA-C alleles showing the fewest. The cohort was sequenced for TCR beta chains only, and without alpha or paired-chain data the features that could be detected were limited. Cytomegalovirus status was reported to be diagnosed by the classifier with high specificity and sensitivity in both the original and validation cohorts. In a later genetic analysis, a missense DCLRE1C variant was associated with V-gene and J-gene trimming of TCR beta chains, and the association was replicated in an independent cohort. CMV serostatus was the only immune exposure information available for the cohort. Across donors, most TCR sequences were observed very rarely, whereas some public TCRs were present in many individuals.

Receptors were amplified or captured by the immunoSEQ multiplex PCR assay. A mixture of 60 forward primers for TCR Vbeta segments and 13 reverse primers for TCR Jbeta segments was used in the multiplex PCR. Amplification of the CDR3 region of rearranged TCR beta genes was performed with a multiplex PCR assay on genomic DNA. The Illumina HiSeq System was used to sequence the amplified TCR beta libraries as 87-base-pair reads. The study's processing was this. In a later analysis, approximately 74 million unique TCR beta chains were counted across the approximately 670 repertoires, and roughly 10 million of these chains were shared by at least two donors. To remove PCR and sequencing errors, raw reads were error-corrected and collapsed into unique sequences using a nearest-neighbor algorithm that merged closely related sequences. V, D and J gene segments were assigned by aligning CDR3 sequences to IMGT reference sequences. For a sequence to be retained, a match of at least six nucleotides to both a V gene segment and a J gene segment was required. A rearrangement was called productive if the CDR3 had no stop codons and remained in frame with V and J, and every other rearrangement was called non-productive. CDR3 was defined according to IMGT convention as the region running from the second conserved V-encoded cysteine to the conserved J-encoded phenylalanine. Sequences without an unambiguous match to a single V gene segment were excluded from the earlier analysis of about 640 of the donors. An earlier analysis of some 500 of the donors classified V segments as functional when productive rearrangements were above 56.7% and as segregating when the standard deviation between donors was above 5%. To diagnose cytomegalovirus status from the catalog of TCR beta chain sequences, a statistical classification framework was built. In a later analysis, TCR nucleotide sequences were compared against IMGT/GENE-DB human TR gene sequences so that V and J genes could be assigned. In a later analysis, CDR3 sequences and most-parsimonious VDJ recombination scenarios were assigned using the TCRdist pipeline. In a later analysis, every TCR beta chain was defined by the combination of its CDR3 amino acid sequence and its V-gene family, and reads without a unique V-gene family were dropped. A later analysis removed 550 to 650 highly shared, low-generation-probability nucleotide sequences to deal with suspected cross-contamination and a sequencing artifact. In a later analysis, a clonal expansion index for each public chain was calculated from normalized within-repertoire ranks of inferred template counts. In a later analysis, generation probabilities were computed with a VDJ recombination model fitted to out-of-frame rearrangements, and the resulting probabilities were checked against IGoR. Hypergeometric tests were used in a later analysis to score TCR-TCR, TCR-HLA and TCR-CMV co-occurrence, with a repertoire-size bias correction applied to the TCR pairs. To estimate false discovery rates, a later analysis permuted the HLA or CMV assignments 20 times. In a later analysis, co-occurring TCRs were grouped with DBSCAN, and TCRdist sequence similarity was added when clustering was performed within HLA-allele-positive subsets. For co-occurrence clustering, repertoires with fewer than 30,000 or more than 120,000 public chains were excluded, along with several repertoires with anomalous nucleotide sharing. As stored in TCRdb, this immuneACCESS dataset retains in-frame rearrangements with V and J assigned. A fraction of the clones does not appear; measured against another copy, unresolved V genes explain less than half of the discrepancy, and the remainder lacks a known reason. V and J calls and clone size come straight from that table; D and trimming were deduced from the DNA. The sample table lists 160,000 or so clones, roughly three quarters of them with a count of one. 9.5% to 10% of the sample lies in the top ten.

V is cut back by 3 bases and J by 6 bases, with 7 bases in the junction unmatched. Sequences GTSNPN (CDR1) and SVGIG (CDR2) are obtained from the germline V gene (reference sequence). From cysteine to phenylalanine, the CDR3 is 15 amino acids long. The DNA shown is the 45-base CDR3, in frame from base 1. The cohort comprised more than 550 healthy bone marrow donors. At the time of sampling, all cohort members were nominally healthy, though unrecorded immune exposures were likely present. The donor was CMV seropositive and was included in the group of around 300 seropositive cohort members. Every donor gave a peripheral blood sample, and the peripheral blood mononuclear cells from that sample were used for TCR beta sequencing. Genomic DNA was extracted from the blood cell samples with the Qiagen DNeasy Blood Extraction Kit. Concerning this clone itself: Its specific antigen is unknown. Per-base qualities were not stored, and no clone one base away is much larger.

The clonotype was recovered from a man between 18 and 35 years old in good health and CMV-seropositive. Specimen: PBMCs. This chain joins TRBV30 to TRBJ1-6; the central 8 bases match TRBD1. The CDR3 reads as follows: CAWRGPGQGNSPLHF. The DNA is as follows: TGTGCCTGGAGGGGACCCGGACAGGGTAATTCACCCCTCCACTTT.